Shown below are 20 T cell receptor beta chains from a single sample sequenced in a study of beta chain features in type 1 diabetes. Every bit of the isolated RNA underwent reverse transcription, so sequencing read expressed TCRB transcripts. Sequencing was performed with immunoSEQ multiplex PCR; in TCRdb, only in-frame clones are kept and a portion is missing. The repertoire holds about 260,000 clones, approximately 70% seen once, with approximately 0.05% in the top ten. Source material: naive CD4+ T cells from blood. All receptors derive from a man aged 25-40 years in good health.

On this clone: The same CDR3 can be traced to other DNA sequences in this sample. The V call is TRBV9, the J call TRBJ2-2; D is ambiguous. V lost 0 bases and J lost 3, with 0 bases in between. This CDR3 spans 12 amino acids. Germline CDR1 and CDR2: SGDLS and YYNGEE. This chain's CDR3 is CASSVDTGELFF. In DNA, the CDR3 is TGTGCCAGCAGCGTAGACACCGGGGAGCTGTTTTTT.

The chain links TRBV6-6 to TRBJ2-5; D is ambiguous. The V and J ends lost 5 bases and 4 bases respectively, with 11 bases between them. The CDR3 extends over 13 amino acids. Germline V gene data show CDR1 as MNHNY and CDR2 as SVGAGI (reference sequence). The CDR3 bases are TGTGCCAGCAGTCCCCTGGGTCGAGAGACCCAGTACTTC. As protein: CASSPLGRETQYF.

This clone was seen more than once but under ten times. The chain couples TRBV29-1 to TRBJ2-7; 7 bases fit TRBD2. This CDR3 spans 11 amino acids. Germline V gene lookup returns CDR1 SQVTM and CDR2 ANQGSEA. The CDR3 DNA is TGCAGTGGCCGGGAGCGGGGCGAGCAGTACTTC. This sequence encodes CSGRERGEQYF.

This clone was detected a few times. This sequence joins TRBV30 and TRBJ2-7, with TRBD1 identical over 9 bases. The ends lost 4 bases at V and 6 bases at J; junction bases unmatched: 10. The CDR3 is made up of 14 amino acids. Germline values: CDR1 GTSNPN, CDR2 SVGIG (reference sequence). CDR3 coding DNA: TGTGCCTGGACCAGTACAGGGGGCCCACGCGAGCAGTACTTC. Amino acids: CAWTSTGGPREQYF.

The rearrangement uses TRBV29-1 and TRBJ2-7, with TRBD1 matching 7 bases. Losses at the gene ends were 8 bases for V and 4 bases for J; bases not matched to a gene: 14. There are 14 residues in the CDR3. Germline CDR1 reads SQVTM; CDR2 reads ANQGSEA. CDR3: CSSSGTENEYEQYF. Written as DNA, the CDR3 is TGCAGCTCGTCAGGGACAGAGAATGAATACGAGCAGTACTTC.

The genes are TRBV7-2 and TRBJ2-3, with D uncertain. With 4 bases removed from V and 3 bases from J, the gap between germline ends came to 8 bases. The CDR3 length is 13 residues. CDR1 is SGHTA and CDR2 is FQGNSA in the germline V gene. The CDR3 is CASSSVVTDTQYF. The CDR3 bases are TGTGCCAGCAGCTCCGTAGTAACAGATACGCAGTATTTT. The whole variable domain, remainder taken from reference TRBV7-2 and TRBJ2-3, is GAGVSQSPSNKVTEKGKDVELRCDPISGHTALYWYRQSLGQGLEFLIYFQGNSAPDKSGLPSDRFSAERTGGSVSTLTIQRTQQEDSAVYLCASSSVVTDTQYFGPGTRLTVL.

This rearrangement joins TRBV29-1 to TRBJ2-5; D is unclear. The V gene lost 4 bases and the J gene lost 1 base, with 10 bases spanning the gap. Germline V gene data show CDR1 as SQVTM and CDR2 as ANQGSEA. This CDR3 is 13 amino acids long. The CDR3 here is CSVGSRFQETQYF. The CDR3 coding sequence is TGCAGCGTTGGCTCAAGGTTCCAAGAGACCCAGTACTTC.

The V and J genes are TRBV2 and TRBJ2-3; no reliable D call. Germline CDR1 reads SNHLY; CDR2 reads FYNNEI. There are 14 residues in the CDR3. Trimming took off 4 bases at V and 6 bases at J, with 14 bases between the two ends. The CDR3 sequence is CASSAGPGSDTQYF. In DNA form, the CDR3 reads TGTGCCAGCAGTGCCGGACCCGGTTCCGATACGCAGTATTTT.

Only a few counts were recorded for this clone. This chain connects TRBV30 to TRBJ2-3; 12 bases are shared with TRBD2. J was trimmed by 5 bases and V by 0 bases; bases with no gene match: 3. This CDR3 contains 15 residues. CDR1 is GTSNPN, CDR2 SVGIG, per germline (reference sequence). The CDR3 sequence is CAWSVLAGGKDTQYF. CDR3 DNA sequence: TGTGCCTGGAGTGTACTAGCGGGGGGCAAAGATACGCAGTATTTT.

On this clone itself: Other DNA variants within this sample encode the same CDR3. The V gene is TRBV30, the J gene TRBJ2-7; 10 bases align to TRBD1. V was pared by 5 bases and J by 2 bases, with 3 bases of the junction left unmatched. From germline, CDR1 is GTSNPN and CDR2 SVGIG (reference sequence). CDR3 length: 13 residues. Here the CDR3 reads CAWGDRGPYEQYF. In DNA form, the CDR3 reads TGTGCCTGGGGTGACAGGGGGCCCTACGAGCAGTACTTC.

The chain joins TRBV29-1 to TRBJ2-2; possible D gene TRBD1, 7 bases. CDR1 SQVTM and CDR2 ANQGSEA come from the germline V gene. The CDR3 runs 13 residues. Between the trimmed V and J ends, which lost 6 bases and 5 bases, there was a span of 13 bases. The chain's CDR3 is CSVFRGRTGELFF. The CDR3 nucleotides read TGCAGCGTGTTCAGGGGGAGGACCGGGGAGCTGTTTTTT.

The DNA for the CDR3 is TGTGCCAGCAGCCGAGCCAGGTACACAGATACGCAGTATTTT. Translating it yields CASSRARYTDTQYF. J is TRBJ2-3 and V is TRBV13; D unclear. Trimming shortened V by 5 bases and J by 2 bases, and 11 bases separated the two germline ends. This CDR3 is 14 amino acids long. CDR1 and CDR2 (germline): PRHDT, FYEKMQ (reference sequence).

The V gene is TRBV29-1, the J gene TRBJ2-7; perhaps TRBD2 as D (6 bases). This CDR3 is built from 14 residues. Trimming stripped 4 bases from V and 2 bases from J, with 15 bases between. Per the germline V gene, CDR1 is SQVTM and CDR2 is ANQGSEA. CDR3 DNA sequence: TGCAGCGTTGGGAGGGCGGCAGTACCCTACGAGCAGTACTTC. It specifies CSVGRAAVPYEQYF.

The chain is built from TRBV13 and TRBJ2-3; 7 positions agree with TRBD1. This CDR3 has 16 residues. J gave up 1 base and V 1 base, and 5 bases lay outside the gene matches. Germline lookup yields CDR1 PRHDT and CDR2 FYEKMQ (reference sequence). CDR3 residues: CASSLVGGEGTDTQYF. The CDR3 nucleotides read TGTGCCAGCAGCTTAGTAGGGGGCGAGGGCACAGATACGCAGTATTTT.

In this sample, this clone turned up a few times. The genes are TRBV30 and TRBJ2-7; 9 bases are shared with TRBD1. Losses at the gene ends were 3 bases for V and 2 bases for J; bases not matched to a gene: 11. The CDR3 totals 16 residues. Per the germline V gene, CDR1 is GTSNPN and CDR2 is SVGIG (reference sequence). The CDR3 here is CAWSGYRDREAYEQYF. As DNA, the CDR3 is TGTGCCTGGAGCGGGTACCGGGACAGGGAAGCCTACGAGCAGTACTTC. Full variable domain (outside the CDR3, taken from reference TRBV30 and TRBJ2-7): SQTIHQWPATLVQPVGSPLSLECTVEGTSNPNLYWYRQAAGRGLQLLFYSVGIGQISSEVPQNLSASRPQDRQFILSSKKLLLSDSGFYLCAWSGYRDREAYEQYFGPGTRLTVT.

The chain combines TRBV27 with TRBJ2-1; D gene uncertain. CDR1 MNHEY and CDR2 SMNVEV come from the germline V gene (reference sequence). The V end was cut by 1 base, the J end by 7 bases, with 5 bases between. This CDR3 has 12 amino acids. DNA for the CDR3: TGTGCCAGCAGTTTATTGGGGAATGAGCAGTTCTTC. This codes for CASSLLGNEQFF.

This chain connects TRBV7-9 to TRBJ2-1; TRBD1 matches 8 bases. Trimming at V came to 4 bases and at J to 6 bases, leaving 2 bases not matched to a gene. This CDR3 has 13 residues. Per the germline V gene, CDR1 is SEHNR and CDR2 is FQNEAQ (reference sequence). The CDR3 spells CASSSQGANEQFF. The CDR3 region has the DNA TGTGCCAGCAGCTCCCAGGGGGCCAATGAGCAGTTCTTC.

The chain carries TRBV30 and TRBJ1-1; D not certain. The germline gives CDR1 GTSNPN, CDR2 SVGIG (reference sequence). The V end was cut by 1 base, the J end by 5 bases, with 5 bases between. The CDR3 is made up of 11 amino acids. The CDR3 DNA is TGTGCCTGGAGTGGGTGGACTGAAGCTTTCTTT. Translated: CAWSGWTEAFF.

This chain joins TRBV27 and TRBJ2-5, with 13 bases that match TRBD2. V lost 6 bases and J lost 3; bases outside the gene matches: 4. This CDR3 has 15 amino acids. Germline assignment: CDR1 MNHEY and CDR2 SMNVEV (reference sequence). This CDR3 reads CASSPTSGGKETQYF. In nucleotides, the CDR3 is TGTGCCAGCAGCCCGACTAGCGGGGGGAAAGAGACCCAGTACTTC.

This clone was counted a few times. V and J are TRBV29-1 and TRBJ2-7; the D is unclear. Trimming shortened V by 3 bases and J by 1 base, and 13 bases separated the two germline ends. The CDR3 is made up of 14 amino acids. The germline CDR1 and CDR2 sequences are SQVTM and ANQGSEA. CDR3 sequence (DNA): TGCAGCGTTGAGGTGACTTCCTCATCCTACGAGCAGTACTTC. Residues: CSVEVTSSSYEQYF.